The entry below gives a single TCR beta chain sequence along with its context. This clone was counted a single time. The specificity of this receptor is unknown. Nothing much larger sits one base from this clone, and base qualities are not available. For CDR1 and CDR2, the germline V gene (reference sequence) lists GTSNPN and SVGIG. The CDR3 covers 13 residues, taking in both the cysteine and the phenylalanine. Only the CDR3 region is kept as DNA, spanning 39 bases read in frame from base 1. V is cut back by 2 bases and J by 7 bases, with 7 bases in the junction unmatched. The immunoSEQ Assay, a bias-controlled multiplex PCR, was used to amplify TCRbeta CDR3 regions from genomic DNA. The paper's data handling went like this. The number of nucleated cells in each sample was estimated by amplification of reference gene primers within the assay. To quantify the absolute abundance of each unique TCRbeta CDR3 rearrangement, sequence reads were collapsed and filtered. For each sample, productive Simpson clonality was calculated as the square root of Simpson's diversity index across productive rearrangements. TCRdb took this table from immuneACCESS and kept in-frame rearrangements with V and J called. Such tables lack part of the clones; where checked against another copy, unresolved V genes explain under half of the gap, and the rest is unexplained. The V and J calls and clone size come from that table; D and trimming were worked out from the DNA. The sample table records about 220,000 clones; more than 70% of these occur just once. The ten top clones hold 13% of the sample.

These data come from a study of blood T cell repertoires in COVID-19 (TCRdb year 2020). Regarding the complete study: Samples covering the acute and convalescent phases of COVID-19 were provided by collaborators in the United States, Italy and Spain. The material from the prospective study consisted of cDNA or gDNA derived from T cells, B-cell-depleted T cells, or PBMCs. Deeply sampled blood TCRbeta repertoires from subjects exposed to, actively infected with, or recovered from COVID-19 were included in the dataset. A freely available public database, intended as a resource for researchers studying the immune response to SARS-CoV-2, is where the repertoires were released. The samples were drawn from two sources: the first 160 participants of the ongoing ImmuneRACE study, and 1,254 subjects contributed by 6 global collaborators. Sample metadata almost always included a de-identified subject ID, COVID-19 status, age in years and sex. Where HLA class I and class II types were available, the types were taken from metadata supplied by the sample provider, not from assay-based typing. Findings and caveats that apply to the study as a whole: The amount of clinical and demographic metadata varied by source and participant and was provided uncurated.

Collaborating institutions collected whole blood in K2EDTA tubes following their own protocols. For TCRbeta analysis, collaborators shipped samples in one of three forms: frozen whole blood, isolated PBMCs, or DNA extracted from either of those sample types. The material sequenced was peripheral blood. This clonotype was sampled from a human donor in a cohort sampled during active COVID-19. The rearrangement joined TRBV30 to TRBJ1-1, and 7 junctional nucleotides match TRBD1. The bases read TGTGCCTGGAGTCCATACAGGGGTGGTGAAGCTTTCTTT. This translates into CAWSPYRGGEAFF.